A selection of T cell receptor beta chains follows, all from one sample in a study of blood T cells in healthy people across ages. TCRdb re-analysed the 5' RACE reads in MiXCR, keeping a single row per CDR3 protein. The sample lists 600,000 or so distinct CDR3 sequences, approximately 30% seen once, with roughly 14% in the top ten. Specimen: blood. Receptors originate from a woman older than 75 in good health. CDR3s include the opening cysteine and the closing phenylalanine or tryptophan. The D gene is left open where the match is weak. The listing skips clone size in some rows; elsewhere it reads once, few, many or a size class.

many	TRBV9	.	TRBJ2-1	TGTGCCAGCAGCGCCAAAGGACGGGGTGAGCAGTTCTTC	CASSAKGRGEQFF
.	TRBV28	.	TRBJ1-5	TGTGCCAGCAGTTCTCTCGAGGGGGTACCTCCGTCCCAGCATTTT	CASSSLEGVPPSQHF
many	TRBV6-5	.	TRBJ2-5	TGTGCCAGCAGACCAGGACCTCGGAGGGAGACCCAGTACTTC	CASRPGPRRETQYF
.	TRBV19	.	TRBJ2-7	TGTGCCAGTAGTGCCGACGGGGCGAGCTCCTACGAGCAGTACTTC	CASSADGASSYEQYF
.	TRBV3-1	.	TRBJ1-2	TGTGCCAGCAGCCAATATAACAGGCCAAGGGCTAACTATGGCTACACCTTC	CASSQYNRPRANYGYTF
many	TRBV28	.	TRBJ1-2	TGTGCCAGCAGTTCACAGGGAAACTATGGCTACACCTTC	CASSSQGNYGYTF
.	TRBV7-9	.	TRBJ1-1	TGTGCCAGCAGCCCGGGACAATACATGAACACTGAAGCTTTCTTT	CASSPGQYMNTEAFF
.	TRBV7-2	TRBD1	TRBJ2-1	TGTGCCAGCAGCCTCTACCGAGGACAGGGAACCAATGAGCAGTTCTTC	CASSLYRGQGTNEQFF
few	TRBV5-5	TRBD1	TRBJ1-4	TGTGCCAGCAGCTCAGTTGCCTGGACAGGGGAGGGAGAAAAACTGTTTTTT	CASSSVAWTGEGEKLFF
many	TRBV4-2	.	TRBJ1-4	TGTGCCAGCAGCCAAGAACCTCGGGGAAATGAAAAACTGTTTTTT	CASSQEPRGNEKLFF
many	TRBV7-2	TRBD2	TRBJ2-3	TGTGCCAGCAGCTTAGTTGCGGGGGGCGCAGATACGCAGTATTTT	CASSLVAGGADTQYF
many	TRBV5-1	.	TRBJ2-7	TGCGCCAGCAGCTCGAGCCCCGGTAACTCCTACGAGCAGTACTTC	CASSSSPGNSYEQYF
.	TRBV5-1	TRBD1	TRBJ2-5	TGCGCCAGCAGCTTGCTGGGACAGGGTAACTCTCAAAGGGAGACCCAGTACTTC	CASSLLGQGNSQRETQYF
.	TRBV12-3/TRBV12-4	.	TRBJ2-7	TGTGCCAGCACCCCGTTTGGAGCTGGCTACGAGCAGTACTTC	CASTPFGAGYEQYF
.	TRBV4-1	.	TRBJ1-1	TGCGCCAGCAGCCAAGCCCGGGACTTTTACACTGAAGCTTTCTTT	CASSQARDFYTEAFF
many	TRBV5-1	TRBD2	TRBJ2-1	TGCGCCAGCAGCGTGGGACTAGCGGGGGACTTGAGCTCCTACAATGAGCAGTTCTTC	CASSVGLAGDLSSYNEQFF
many	TRBV20-1	.	TRBJ1-1	TGCAGTGCTAGAGTCGGGTTCACTGAAGCTTTCTTT	CSARVGFTEAFF
few	TRBV30	TRBD2	TRBJ2-3	TGTGCCTGGGAAGCGGGGGGGGATACGCAGTATTTT	CAWEAGGDTQYF
many	TRBV5-1	.	TRBJ2-5	TGTGCCAGCAGCCGGCAAGAGACCCAGTACTTC	CASSRQETQYF
many	TRBV15	.	TRBJ2-5	TGTGCCACCAGCAGAGCCGGTTCCGGGAGCTGGGAGACCCAGTACTTC	CATSRAGSGSWETQYF
.	TRBV20-1	.	TRBJ2-1	TGCAGTGCTAGGGAAGTGGGAGCGGCCTACAATGAGCAGTTCTTC	CSAREVGAAYNEQFF
few	TRBV6-2/TRBV6-3	.	TRBJ1-5	TGTGCCAGCAAAGATCCCCGTAGCAATCAGCCCCAGCATTTT	CASKDPRSNQPQHF
many	TRBV12-3/TRBV12-4	TRBD2	TRBJ2-1	TGTGCCAGCAGTTTAAGGCGGGGGGGAGGGGAGCAGTTCTTC	CASSLRRGGGEQFF
.	TRBV4-1	TRBD1	TRBJ2-2	TGCGCCAGCAGTTACAGGGGCACCGGGGAGCTGTTTTTT	CASSYRGTGELFF
.	TRBV4-3	.	TRBJ1-1	TGCGCCAGCAGCCAAGAAGGTGCCAGGGGGAACACTGAAGCTTTCTTT	CASSQEGARGNTEAFF
once	TRBV5-1	.	TRBJ2-7	TGCGCCAGCAGCACCGACAGGAGGAGCTACGAGCAGTACTTC	CASSTDRRSYEQYF
.	TRBV14	TRBD1	TRBJ2-1	TGTACCAGCAGCCAACGGTTCATGACTGTCGGGACAGGGTCAAATGAGCAGTTCTTC	CTSSQRFMTVGTGSNEQFF
many	TRBV3-1	.	TRBJ2-5	TGTGCCAGCAGCCATCCCCCAGAGACCCAGTACTTC	CASSHPPETQYF
few	TRBV30	TRBD1	TRBJ1-1	TGTGCCTGGTTAACGCCCGGGACAGCCTCTGCTGAAGCTTTCTTT	CAWLTPGTASAEAFF
many	TRBV7-7	TRBD2	TRBJ2-7	TGTGCTAGCAGCCACGCCGGGGGGAGCGAGCAGTACTTC	CASSHAGGSEQYF
few	TRBV30	.	TRBJ1-2	TGTGCCTGGCGGATCGGGGCGGCGGGCGCTAACTATGGCTACACCTTC	CAWRIGAAGANYGYTF
once	TRBV7-2	.	TRBJ1-4	TGTGCCAGCAGCTTCTCTGGGGGTGGACTGTTTTTT	CASSFSGGGLFF
few	TRBV6-1	.	TRBJ1-5	TGTGCCAGCAAAGAAGGAACGGGAGGCCAGCCCCAGCATTTT	CASKEGTGGQPQHF
many	TRBV9	TRBD2	TRBJ2-7	TGTGCCAGCAGCGTCGGCGGGGGAACCTACAATGAGCAGTACTTC	CASSVGGGTYNEQYF
many	TRBV10-3	.	TRBJ1-6	TGTGCCATCAGTATCGGGGCTGATTCACCCCTCCACTTT	CAISIGADSPLHF
few	TRBV20-1	TRBD1	TRBJ1-4	TGCAGTGCTAGGGGAAGGGGGCGAACTAATGAAAAACTGTTTTTT	CSARGRGRTNEKLFF
.	TRBV7-2	.	TRBJ2-3	TGTGCCAGCAGCTTAGTAGAGCAGGGTACGCAGTATTTT	CASSLVEQGTQYF